This T cell receptor beta chain was observed in a study of T cells in Graves' hyperthyroidism and ophthalmopathy. Uncontrolled infection, other autoimmune disease, pregnancy or lactation led to exclusion. Diagnoses were made from clinical symptoms, serum measures (thyroxine and TRAb), thyroid ultrasound and orbital computed tomography. Using around 10 ml of fresh peripheral blood, PBMCs were prepared. The CDR3 extends over 16 amino acids. Germline V gene lookup returns CDR1 DFQATT and CDR2 SNEGSKA (reference sequence). The ends lost 5 bases at V and 1 base at J; junction bases unmatched: 10. Study results and caveats: By a 13 V-J model, ophthalmopathy was set apart from stable hyperthyroidism.

TCR beta CDR3 region amplification was performed from RNA transcripts. A first-round RT-PCR of the TCR CDR3 used the HTBI primer set. TCRdb ran MiXCR on the multiplex PCR reads and lists one entry per CDR3 protein. The sample records roughly 640,000 distinct CDR3 sequences, 16% being singletons. Remarks on this clonotype: Its antigen is as yet unknown.

Sequenced material: blood. The chain recombines TRBV20-1 with TRBJ2-1, with TRBD1 matching over 8 bases. This TCR came from a woman in her forties with Graves' ophthalmopathy. The CDR3, as DNA: TGCAGTGCTGGGCCTTCCGGGACAGGATCCTACAATGAGCAGTTCTTC. Protein sequence: CSAGPSGTGSYNEQFF.